This entry lists 16 T cell receptor beta chains sequenced from one sample in a study of cytomegalovirus exposure and HLA in healthy donors. 13 Jbeta primers and 60 Vbeta primers were used for the PCR. Profiling relied on immunoSEQ multiplex PCR, and the TCRdb table lists in-frame clones only, not all of them. Among 150,000 to 180,000 clones, roughly 80% were seen once, and the ten largest hold about 4%. Sequenced input: PBMCs. These TCRs come from a middle-aged woman in good health and CMV-seronegative.

The chain couples TRBV19 to TRBJ1-6; 10 bases are a match to TRBD1. Germline V lookup: CDR1 LNHDA, CDR2 SQIVND (reference sequence). J gave up 9 bases and V 5 bases, and 10 bases lay outside the gene matches. CDR3 length: 16 residues. The DNA for the CDR3 is TGTGCCAGTAGTCCCCGGGGACAGGGGAAGGGTTCACCCCTCCACTTT. Amino acid sequence: CASSPRGQGKGSPLHF.

This clone was observed a handful of times. The genes are TRBV28 and TRBJ1-3, with TRBD1 identical over 7 bases. In germline, CDR1 is MDHEN, CDR2 SYDVKM. The trim removed 6 bases at V and 6 bases at J, leaving 5 bases unmatched. The CDR3 extends over 13 amino acids. CDR3 sequence: CASSLRGINTIYF. CDR3 bases: TGTGCCAGCAGCCTCAGGGGGATAAACACCATATATTTT.

This clone was observed a few times. The V gene is TRBV5-4, the J gene TRBJ1-3; D perhaps matches TRBD1 (5 bases). The CDR3 is 14 amino acids. V lost 1 base to trimming and J lost 2 bases, with 7 bases between them. CDR1 and CDR2 from the germline V gene are SGHNT and YYREEE (reference sequence). The DNA of the CDR3 is TGTGCCAGCAGCTTGCGGGGGGCTGGAAACACCATATATTTT. This gives the protein CASSLRGAGNTIYF. Variable domain in full (rest from reference TRBV5-4 and TRBJ1-3): ETGVTQSPTHLIKTRGQQVTLRCSSQSGHNTVSWYQQALGQGPQFIFQYYREEENGRGNFPPRFSGLQFPNYSSELNVNALELDDSALYLCASSLRGAGNTIYFGEGSWLTVV.

The chain links TRBV5-1 to TRBJ1-2; 9 positions agree with TRBD1. J lost 8 bases, V lost 3 bases, and 11 bases had no gene match. Germline V gene lookup returns CDR1 SGHRS and CDR2 YFSETQ. The CDR3 loop spans 15 amino acids. The CDR3, as DNA: TGCGCCAGCAGCTCCTCCACAGGGGGCCAGGGGGGCTACACCTTC. Its protein product is CASSSSTGGQGGYTF.

The chain has TRBV4-1 and TRBJ1-1; 7 bases align to TRBD1. Looked up from germline, CDR1 is MGHRA and CDR2 is YSYEKL. V trimming: 3 bases; J trimming: 4 bases; junction bases outside the gene matches: 8. This CDR3 spans 15 amino acids. The CDR3 sequence: CASSHRQGSGTEAFF. As DNA, the CDR3 is TGCGCCAGCAGCCATAGACAGGGATCGGGCACTGAAGCTTTCTTT.

V usage is TRBV10-3 and J usage is TRBJ1-5; 7 bases line up with TRBD1. Germline CDR1 reads ENHRY; CDR2 reads SYGVKD. CDR3 length: 14 residues. With V trimmed by 5 bases and J by 7 bases, 8 bases remained unmatched. CDR3 nucleotide sequence: TGTGCCATCAGTACCCGACAGGGCGGGCAGCCCCAGCATTTT. Translated: CAISTRQGGQPQHF.

This clone has only a few counts. The rearrangement uses TRBV19 and TRBJ2-7; 9 nucleotides align to TRBD1. CDR1 LNHDA and CDR2 SQIVND come from the germline V gene (reference sequence). Trimming took 3 bases from V and 5 from J; bases not matched to a gene: 5. The CDR3 has 14 residues. CDR3 residues: CASSIGTGLHEQYF. The DNA for the CDR3 is TGTGCCAGTAGTATTGGGACAGGGTTACACGAGCAGTACTTC.

Only a few counts were recorded for this clone. This chain uses TRBV28 with TRBJ1-6; D not resolved. Germline values: CDR1 MDHEN, CDR2 SYDVKM. The CDR3 is 16 residues long. V was shortened by 3 bases and J by 9 bases, with 18 bases between the two germline ends. The CDR3 DNA reads as TGTGCCAGCAGTTTCGAGGGCGAACCTAACTCTTCACCCCTCCACTTT. This translates into CASSFEGEPNSSPLHF. The complete variable domain, with remaining parts taken from reference TRBV28 and TRBJ1-6, reads DVKVTQSSRYLVKRTGEKVFLECVQDMDHENMFWYRQDPGLGLRLIYFSYDVKMKEKGDIPEGYSVSREKKERFSLILESASTNQTSMYLCASSFEGEPNSSPLHFGNGTRLTVT.

This rearrangement joins TRBV5-1 to TRBJ1-2, with 7 bases that match TRBD1. The J segment lost 0 bases and the V segment lost 2 bases, leaving 1 base of the junction unmatched. Looked up from germline, CDR1 is SGHRS and CDR2 is YFSETQ. The CDR3 length is 14 residues. CDR3 loop: CASSFGTANYGYTF. The CDR3 coding sequence is TGCGCCAGCAGCTTCGGGACAGCTAACTATGGCTACACCTTC.

This rearrangement joins TRBV6-1 to TRBJ1-2, with a weak D call TRBD1 (5 bases). The ends were cut back, 8 bases at V and 6 bases at J, with 10 bases in the middle. This CDR3 is 11 amino acids long. Per germline, CDR1 MNHNS and CDR2 SASEGT. CDR3 amino acids: CASEGVNGYTF. In DNA, the CDR3 is TGTGCCAGCGAAGGGGTTAATGGCTACACCTTC.

J is TRBJ2-3 and V is TRBV5-1, with D possibly TRBD1 on 6 matching bases. The V gene's germline CDR1 is SGHRS and CDR2 YFSETQ. Trimming pared 0 bases from V and 0 bases from J, leaving 8 bases between. The CDR3 covers 15 residues. CDR3 nucleotide sequence: TGCGCCAGCAGCTTGGAAGGGGGTAGCACAGATACGCAGTATTTT. Amino acid sequence: CASSLEGGSTDTQYF.

V and J are TRBV28 and TRBJ1-1; D unclear. V was pared by 7 bases and J by 1 base, with 16 bases between. Germline CDR1 reads MDHEN; CDR2 reads SYDVKM. This CDR3 is built from 15 residues. CDR3 DNA sequence: TGTGCCAGCAACTCACCCGGGGTTACGAACACTGAAGCTTTCTTT. Translated: CASNSPGVTNTEAFF.

The chain recombines TRBV23-1 with TRBJ2-7, with D possibly TRBD2 on 5 matching bases. TRBV23-1 is recorded as an ORF, its role being uncertain. The CDR3 contains 18 residues. V dropped 6 bases and J dropped 4 bases, with 28 bases sitting between them. This chain's CDR3 is CASRPIGQEDPGSYEQYF. In nucleotides, the CDR3 is TGCGCCAGCAGGCCAATCGGCCAAGAGGACCCTGGGAGTTACGAGCAGTACTTC.

This rearrangement joins TRBV5-6 to TRBJ1-5, with a weak D call TRBD1 (5 bases). The CDR3 is 17 residues long. V was cut by 0 bases and J by 1 base, with 14 bases left in between. Germline CDR1 SGHDT, CDR2 YYEEEE. The CDR3 loop is CASSLGQRLASNQPQHF. The CDR3, as DNA: TGTGCCAGCAGCTTGGGACAGAGACTAGCGAGCAATCAGCCCCAGCATTTT.

The chain combines TRBV28 with TRBJ1-2, with 10 bases identical to TRBD1. The CDR3 has 15 residues. CDR1 and CDR2 from the germline V gene are MDHEN and SYDVKM. V was clipped by 6 bases and J by 4 bases; unmatched bases: 8. The CDR3 bases are TGTGCCAGCAGCACCACGACAGGGGGCGGCTATGGCTACACCTTC. Translation: CASSTTTGGGYGYTF.

The V and J genes are TRBV6-6 and TRBJ1-1; TRBD1 might be the D (6 bases). Per germline, CDR1 MNHNY and CDR2 SVGAGI (reference sequence). This CDR3 region has 13 residues. The germline V and J ends were trimmed by 6 bases and 1 base, with 9 bases remaining between them. The CDR3 DNA sequence: TGTGCCAGCAGGCAACAGGGGAACACTGAAGCTTTCTTT. Protein: CASRQQGNTEAFF.